The 14 T cell receptor beta chains given below trace back to one sample, sequenced in a study of shared clonotypes between healthy human individuals. In the naive CD8 group, cells lacked CD45RO and were positively selected for CCR7, so terminally differentiated effector memory CD45RA+ cells were left out. The data were produced by immunoSEQ multiplex PCR, yet TCRdb's version contains in-frame clones alone and is incomplete. The sample gives 650,000 to 800,000 clones, 92% of which show up once; about 24% is in the top ten. Sequencing input: naive CD8+ T cells sorted from blood. The receptor source for this set is a man younger than 45 in good health.

This chain links TRBV7-9 with TRBJ2-5; D possibly corresponds to TRBD2 (6 bases). The CDR3 has 14 amino acids. V was clipped by 6 bases and J by 5 bases, with 16 bases between them. Germline V gives CDR1 SEHNR, CDR2 FQNEAQ (reference sequence). The CDR3 sequence is CASRKTGVTETQYF. The DNA for the CDR3 is TGTGCCAGCAGGAAAACGGGGGTAACGGAGACCCAGTACTTC.

J is TRBJ1-1 and V is TRBV4-1, with D unresolved. The CDR3 runs 15 residues. Trimming cost V 0 bases and J 0 bases, with 8 bases left between them. Germline V gene data show CDR1 as MGHRA and CDR2 as YSYEKL. This chain's CDR3 is CASSQERVVNTEAFF. Here the CDR3 DNA reads TGCGCCAGCAGCCAAGAGCGTGTAGTGAACACTGAAGCTTTCTTT.

The V and J genes are TRBV30 and TRBJ2-2, with D unclear. Germline values: CDR1 GTSNPN, CDR2 SVGIG (reference sequence). This CDR3 is 16 amino acids long. Trimming took off 2 bases at V and 4 bases at J, with 17 bases between the two ends. The CDR3 sequence: CAWSTAPDATTGELFF. CDR3 nucleotide sequence: TGTGCCTGGAGTACCGCCCCAGATGCTACCACCGGGGAGCTGTTTTTT.

The chain has TRBV5-1 and TRBJ1-1, with a possible D match to TRBD1 (6 bases). Germline-derived CDR1 and CDR2 are SGHRS and YFSETQ. The length of the CDR3 is 17 residues. V lost 0 bases and J 3 bases, leaving 18 bases between the germline ends. The CDR3 reads CASSLVGVVRGDTEAFF. CDR3 bases: TGCGCCAGCAGCTTGGTTGGTGTCGTAAGGGGGGACACTGAAGCTTTCTTT.

The rearrangement links TRBV4-3 to TRBJ1-3; 7 bases match TRBD1. The CDR3 extends over 17 amino acids. Germline values: CDR1 LGHNA, CDR2 YSLEER. V lost 4 bases to trimming and J lost 2 bases; unmatched junction nucleotides: 11. CDR3 sequence: CASSLLRDRATGNTIYF. CDR3 sequence (DNA): TGCGCCAGCAGCCTCCTCCGGGACAGAGCCACTGGAAACACCATATATTTT.

The CDR3 loop is CAWTSSTGAAYEQYF. Here the CDR3 DNA reads TGTGCCTGGACCTCCTCGACAGGGGCTGCCTACGAGCAGTACTTC. The rearrangement joins TRBV30 to TRBJ2-7; the match to TRBD1 covers 8 bases. This CDR3 region has 15 residues. Per the germline V gene, CDR1 is GTSNPN and CDR2 is SVGIG (reference sequence). Unmatched junction bases numbered 10, after V lost 4 bases and J lost 2 bases.

The chain carries TRBV6-4 and TRBJ2-3; 10 nucleotides match TRBD1. The germline CDR1 and CDR2 sequences are MRHNA and SNTAGT. Germline trimming cut 2 bases from V and 4 bases from J; bases unmatched to any gene: 0. The CDR3 is made up of 14 amino acids. CDR3 amino acids: CASSDGQGADTQYF. The CDR3 DNA reads TGTGCCAGCAGTGACGGACAGGGGGCAGATACGCAGTATTTT.

CDR3 amino acids: CASKLGGSSSDTQYF. The CDR3 DNA sequence: TGTGCCAGCAAATTAGGGGGTTCCAGTTCGGATACGCAGTATTTT. The rearrangement uses TRBV27 and TRBJ2-3; tentatively, D is TRBD1 (6 bases). The CDR3 contains 15 residues. Per germline, CDR1 MNHEY and CDR2 SMNVEV (reference sequence). The V end was cut by 7 bases, the J end by 6 bases, with 20 bases between.

The V call is TRBV6-6, the J call TRBJ1-5; possibly TRBD1 for D (5 bases). Trimming cost V 8 bases and J 1 base, with 15 bases left between them. Germline V gives CDR1 MNHNY, CDR2 SVGAGI (reference sequence). This CDR3 contains 15 residues. CDR3 amino acids: CASDGGFGSNQPQHF. The CDR3 DNA follows: TGTGCCAGCGATGGGGGTTTCGGGAGCAATCAGCCCCAGCATTTT.

V gene TRBV7-9 combines with J gene TRBJ2-7; TRBD1 is a possible D gene (6 bases). The V and J ends lost 5 bases and 5 bases respectively, with 19 bases between them. Germline CDR1 is SEHNR and CDR2 is FQNEAQ (reference sequence). The CDR3 has 15 residues. CDR3 sequence reads: CASSRPPGAGDEQYF. The DNA of the CDR3 is TGTGCCAGCAGCCGTCCCCCAGGGGCAGGAGACGAGCAGTACTTC.

This chain connects TRBV6-6 to TRBJ1-2; the D gene is possibly TRBD1 (6 bases). In germline, CDR1 is MNHNY, CDR2 SVGAGI (reference sequence). The ends were cut back, 5 bases at V and 2 bases at J, with 18 bases in the middle. The CDR3 has 16 residues. The CDR3 sequence: CASSHGPAGGNYGYTF. The DNA for the CDR3 is TGTGCCAGCAGTCACGGGCCGGCGGGGGGCAACTATGGCTACACCTTC.

The gene calls are TRBV27 and TRBJ2-7, with 7 bases aligning to TRBD2. CDR1 and CDR2 from the germline V gene are MNHEY and SMNVEV (reference sequence). The CDR3 covers 14 residues. Losses at the gene ends were 3 bases for V and 4 bases for J; bases not matched to a gene: 6. In DNA form, the CDR3 reads TGTGCCAGCAGTTTTCGGGACTACAATTACGAGCAGTACTTC. It yields the protein CASSFRDYNYEQYF.

The CDR3 sequence: CASSSIAGLTDTQYF. CDR3 bases: TGTGCCAGCAGCTCTATAGCGGGCCTCACAGATACGCAGTATTTT. The chain employs TRBV7-3 and TRBJ2-3, with 7 bases aligning to TRBD2. Trimming removed 4 bases from V and 2 bases from J; junction bases left unmatched: 6. Germline CDR1 is SGHTA and CDR2 is FQGTGA. The CDR3 contains 15 residues. The full variable domain, rest sourced from reference TRBV7-3 and TRBJ2-3, is GAGVSQTPSNKVTEKGKYVELRCDPISGHTALYWYRQSLGQGPEFLIYFQGTGAADDSGLPNDRFFAVRPEGSVSTLKIQRTERGDSAVYLCASSSIAGLTDTQYFGPGTRLTVL.

The chain carries TRBV27 and TRBJ2-7; the D call may be TRBD1 or TRBD2 (5 bases each). Germline V gene lookup returns CDR1 MNHEY and CDR2 SMNVEV (reference sequence). V shed 6 bases and J shed 6 bases, with 15 bases lying between them. This CDR3 is built from 13 residues. The CDR3 DNA is TGTGCCAGCAGGCTAGCAGGGAGCAGCGAGCAGTACTTC. Translating gives CASRLAGSSEQYF.